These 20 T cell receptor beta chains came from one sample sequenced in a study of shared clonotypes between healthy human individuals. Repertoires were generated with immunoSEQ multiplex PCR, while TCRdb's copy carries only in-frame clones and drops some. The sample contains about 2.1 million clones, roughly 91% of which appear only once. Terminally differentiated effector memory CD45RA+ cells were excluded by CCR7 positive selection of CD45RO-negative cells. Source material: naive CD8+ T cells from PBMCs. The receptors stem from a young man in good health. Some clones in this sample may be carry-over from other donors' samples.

CDR3 nucleotide sequence: TGTGCCAGCTCACTCACGCGCAATTATCAAGAGACCCAGTACTTC. Translated: CASSLTRNYQETQYF. This chain links TRBV18 with TRBJ2-5; D gene unclear. Trimming removed 4 bases at V and 2 bases at J, with 14 bases between. From germline, CDR1 is KGHSH and CDR2 LQKENI. The CDR3 is 15 residues long. Based on the CDR3 plus reference TRBV18 and TRBJ2-5, the full variable domain is NAGVMQNPRHLVRRRGQEARLRCSPMKGHSHVYWYRQLPEEGLKFMVYLQKENIIDESGMPKERFSAEFPKEGPSILRIQQVVRGDSAAYFCASSLTRNYQETQYFGPGTRLLVL.

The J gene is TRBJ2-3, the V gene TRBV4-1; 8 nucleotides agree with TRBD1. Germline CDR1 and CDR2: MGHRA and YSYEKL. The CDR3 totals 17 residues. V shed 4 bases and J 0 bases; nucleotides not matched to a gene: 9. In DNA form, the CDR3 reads TGCGCCAGCAGCCGTGGGGACAGGTCAACTAGCACAGATACGCAGTATTTT. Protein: CASSRGDRSTSTDTQYF.

Here the CDR3 DNA reads TGTGCCAGCAGCCTGGGGGGGCTCAGGGAGACCCAGTACTTC. Translated: CASSLGGLRETQYF. V is TRBV11-2 and J is TRBJ2-5, with a weak D call TRBD2 (7 bases). The V and J ends lost 5 bases and 5 bases respectively, with 15 bases between them. Germline lookup yields CDR1 SGHAT and CDR2 FQNNGV. The CDR3 length is 14 residues.

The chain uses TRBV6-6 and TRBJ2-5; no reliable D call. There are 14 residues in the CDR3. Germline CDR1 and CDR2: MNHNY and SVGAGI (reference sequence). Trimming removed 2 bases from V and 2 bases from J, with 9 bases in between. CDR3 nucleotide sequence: TGTGCCAGCAGTTACGCTATCCAGCAAGAGACCCAGTACTTC. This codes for CASSYAIQQETQYF.

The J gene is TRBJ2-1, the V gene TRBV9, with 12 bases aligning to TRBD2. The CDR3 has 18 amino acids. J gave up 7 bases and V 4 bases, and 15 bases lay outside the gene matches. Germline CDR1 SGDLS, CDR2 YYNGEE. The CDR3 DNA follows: TGTGCCAGCAGCACACCCGGGGCGGGGACTAGCGGGTGGAATGAGCAGTTCTTC. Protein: CASSTPGAGTSGWNEQFF.

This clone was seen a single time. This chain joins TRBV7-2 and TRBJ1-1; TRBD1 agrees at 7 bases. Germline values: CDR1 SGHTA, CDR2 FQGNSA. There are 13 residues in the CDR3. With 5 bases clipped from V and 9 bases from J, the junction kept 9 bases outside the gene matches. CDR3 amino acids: CASSGRDSPKAFF. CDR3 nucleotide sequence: TGTGCCAGCAGCGGGCGGGACAGCCCGAAAGCTTTCTTT.

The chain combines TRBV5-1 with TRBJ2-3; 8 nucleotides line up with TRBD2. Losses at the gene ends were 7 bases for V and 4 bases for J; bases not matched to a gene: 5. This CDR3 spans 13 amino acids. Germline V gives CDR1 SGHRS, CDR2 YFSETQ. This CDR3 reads CASFSGSPDTQYF. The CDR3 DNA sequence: TGCGCCAGCTTCAGCGGGAGCCCAGATACGCAGTATTTT.

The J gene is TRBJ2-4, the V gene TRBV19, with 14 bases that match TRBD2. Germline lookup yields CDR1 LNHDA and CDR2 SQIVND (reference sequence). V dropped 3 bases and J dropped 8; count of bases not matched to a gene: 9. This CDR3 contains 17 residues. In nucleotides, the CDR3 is TGTGCCAGTAGTATTATGGGACTAGCGGGAGTTGGAGACATTCAGTACTTC. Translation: CASSIMGLAGVGDIQYF.

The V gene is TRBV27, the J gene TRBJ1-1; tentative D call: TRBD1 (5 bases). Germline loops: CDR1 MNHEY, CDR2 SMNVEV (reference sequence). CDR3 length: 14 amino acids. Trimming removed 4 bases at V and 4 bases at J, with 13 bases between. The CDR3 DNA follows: TGTGCCAGCAGTTGGGGCGGCGGACCCACTGAAGCTTTCTTT. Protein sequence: CASSWGGGPTEAFF.

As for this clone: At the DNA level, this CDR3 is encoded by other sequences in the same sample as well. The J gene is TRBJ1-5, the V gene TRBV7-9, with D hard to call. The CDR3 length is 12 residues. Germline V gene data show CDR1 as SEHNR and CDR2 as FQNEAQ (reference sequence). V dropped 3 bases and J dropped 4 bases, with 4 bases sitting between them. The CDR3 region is CASSLTNQPQHF. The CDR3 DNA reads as TGTGCCAGCAGCTTGACGAATCAGCCCCAGCATTTT.

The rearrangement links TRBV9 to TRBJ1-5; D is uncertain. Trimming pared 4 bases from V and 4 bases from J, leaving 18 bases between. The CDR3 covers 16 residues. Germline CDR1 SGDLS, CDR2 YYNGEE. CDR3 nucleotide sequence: TGTGCCAGCAGCCCCCACCCGGGAGTAAAGAATCAGCCCCAGCATTTT. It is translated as CASSPHPGVKNQPQHF.

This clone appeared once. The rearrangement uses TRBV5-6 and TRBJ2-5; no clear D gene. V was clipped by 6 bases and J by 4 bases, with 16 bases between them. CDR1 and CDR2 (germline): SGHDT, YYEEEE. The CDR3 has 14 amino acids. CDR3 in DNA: TGTGCCAGCATGGAGAGTGAGTGGGCAGAGACCCAGTACTTC. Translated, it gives CASMESEWAETQYF.

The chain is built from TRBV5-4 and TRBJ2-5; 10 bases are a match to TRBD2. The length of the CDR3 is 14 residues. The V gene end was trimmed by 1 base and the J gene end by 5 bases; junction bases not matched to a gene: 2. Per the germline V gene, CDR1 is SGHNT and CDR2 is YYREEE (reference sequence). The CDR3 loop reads CASSLTSGMETQYF. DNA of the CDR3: TGTGCCAGCAGCTTGACTAGCGGGATGGAGACCCAGTACTTC.

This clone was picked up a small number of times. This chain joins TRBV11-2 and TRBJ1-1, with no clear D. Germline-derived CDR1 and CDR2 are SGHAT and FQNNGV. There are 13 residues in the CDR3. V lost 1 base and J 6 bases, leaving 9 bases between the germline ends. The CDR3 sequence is CASSLGGYAEAFF. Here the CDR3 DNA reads TGTGCCAGCAGCTTAGGGGGATACGCTGAAGCTTTCTTT.

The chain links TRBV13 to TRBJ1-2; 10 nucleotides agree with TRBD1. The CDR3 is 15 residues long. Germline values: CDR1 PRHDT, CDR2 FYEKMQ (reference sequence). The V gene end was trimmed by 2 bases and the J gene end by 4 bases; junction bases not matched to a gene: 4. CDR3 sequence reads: CASSLWDRGFYGYTF. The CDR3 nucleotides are TGTGCCAGCAGCTTATGGGACAGGGGATTCTATGGCTACACCTTC.

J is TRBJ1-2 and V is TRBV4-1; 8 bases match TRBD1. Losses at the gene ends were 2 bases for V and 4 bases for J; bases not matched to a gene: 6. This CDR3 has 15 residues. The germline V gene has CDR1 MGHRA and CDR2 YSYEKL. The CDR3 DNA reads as TGCGCCAGCAGCCAAATGGGACAGGCGAGCTATGGCTACACCTTC. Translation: CASSQMGQASYGYTF.

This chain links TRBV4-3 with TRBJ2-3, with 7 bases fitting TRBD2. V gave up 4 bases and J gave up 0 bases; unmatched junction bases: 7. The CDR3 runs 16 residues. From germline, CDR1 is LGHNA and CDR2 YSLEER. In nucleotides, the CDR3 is TGCGCCAGCAGCCGTAGTAGCGGGCTTAGCACAGATACGCAGTATTTT. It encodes CASSRSSGLSTDTQYF.

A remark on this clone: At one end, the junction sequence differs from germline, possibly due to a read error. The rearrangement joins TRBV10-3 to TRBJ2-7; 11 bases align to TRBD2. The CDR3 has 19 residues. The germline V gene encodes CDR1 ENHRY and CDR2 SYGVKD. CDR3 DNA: TGTGCCATAAGTGAGGTCGGGACTAGCGGCCTCGTCAAGGGTTACGAGCAGTACTTC. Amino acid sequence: CAISEVGTSGLVKGYEQYF.

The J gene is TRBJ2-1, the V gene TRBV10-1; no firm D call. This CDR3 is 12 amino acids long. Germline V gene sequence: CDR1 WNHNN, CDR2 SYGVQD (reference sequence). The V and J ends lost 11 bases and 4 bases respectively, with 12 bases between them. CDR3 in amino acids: CAPVCKYNEQFF. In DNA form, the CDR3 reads TGCGCCCCTGTGTGCAAATACAATGAGCAGTTCTTC.

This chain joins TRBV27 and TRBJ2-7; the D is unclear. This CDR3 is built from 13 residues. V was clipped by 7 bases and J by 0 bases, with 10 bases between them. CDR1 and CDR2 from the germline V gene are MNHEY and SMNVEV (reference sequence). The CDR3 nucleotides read TGTGCCAGCATGGCGTCTAGCTCCTACGAGCAGTACTTC. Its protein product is CASMASSSYEQYF.